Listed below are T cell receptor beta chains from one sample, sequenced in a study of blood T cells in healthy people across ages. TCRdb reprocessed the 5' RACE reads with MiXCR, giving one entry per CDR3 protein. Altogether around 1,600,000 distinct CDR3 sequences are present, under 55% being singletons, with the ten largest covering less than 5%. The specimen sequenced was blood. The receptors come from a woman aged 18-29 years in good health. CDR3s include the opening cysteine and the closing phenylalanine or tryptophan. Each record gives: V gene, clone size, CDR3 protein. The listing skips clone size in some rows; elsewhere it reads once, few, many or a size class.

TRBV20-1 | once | CSARRPGKPTGELFF
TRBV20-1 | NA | CSARDSGDTQYF
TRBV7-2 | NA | CASSQTGVPQHF
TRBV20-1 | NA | CSARDRGAISNQPQHF
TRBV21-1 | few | CASSRLTAGYTF
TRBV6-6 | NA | CASTQRAAYNSPLHF
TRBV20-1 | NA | CSAPGTPRETQYF
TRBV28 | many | CASSLGQGASEETQYF
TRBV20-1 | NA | CSAMFSGQGNEQFF
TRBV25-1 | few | CASSDPSGLAGVRTQYF
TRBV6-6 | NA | CASSASEQETQYF
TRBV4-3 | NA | CASSQDRGRLNTEAFF
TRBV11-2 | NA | CASSLPSGRRAYNEQFF
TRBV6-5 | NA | CASMVDTWSYEQYF
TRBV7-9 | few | CASSLGPAAVLNSYNEQFF
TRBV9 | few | CASSVRTGLPYEQYF
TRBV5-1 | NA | CASTRQGATEAFF
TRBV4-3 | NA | CASSQGPRREAFF
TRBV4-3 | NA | CAGSQQNGDGYTF
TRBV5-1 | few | CASSLASREGGEYNEQFF
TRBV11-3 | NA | CASSPDHASPYEQYF
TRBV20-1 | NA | CSAILGPYQETQYF
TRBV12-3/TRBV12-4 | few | CASSLRGRLSRYF
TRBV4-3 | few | CASSNYLAGDYNEQFF
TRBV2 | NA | CASSGTSGGGDEQYF